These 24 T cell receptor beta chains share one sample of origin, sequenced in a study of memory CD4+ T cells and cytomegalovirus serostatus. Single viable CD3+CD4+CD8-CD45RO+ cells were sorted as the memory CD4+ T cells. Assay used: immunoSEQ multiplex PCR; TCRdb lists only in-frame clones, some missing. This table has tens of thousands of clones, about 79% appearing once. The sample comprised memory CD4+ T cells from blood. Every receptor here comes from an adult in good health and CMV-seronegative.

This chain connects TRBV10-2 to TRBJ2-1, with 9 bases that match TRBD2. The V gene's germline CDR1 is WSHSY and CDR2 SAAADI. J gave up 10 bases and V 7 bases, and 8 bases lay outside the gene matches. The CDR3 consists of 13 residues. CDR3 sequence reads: CASTLAGAREQFF. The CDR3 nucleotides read TGCGCCAGCACCTTAGCGGGGGCTAGGGAGCAGTTCTTC.

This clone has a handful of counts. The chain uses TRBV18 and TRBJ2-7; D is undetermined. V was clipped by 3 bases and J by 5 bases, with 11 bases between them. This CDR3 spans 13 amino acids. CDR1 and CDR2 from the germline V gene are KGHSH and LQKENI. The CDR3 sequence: CASSPLGSNEQYF. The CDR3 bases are TGTGCCAGCTCACCCCTAGGGTCCAACGAGCAGTACTTC.

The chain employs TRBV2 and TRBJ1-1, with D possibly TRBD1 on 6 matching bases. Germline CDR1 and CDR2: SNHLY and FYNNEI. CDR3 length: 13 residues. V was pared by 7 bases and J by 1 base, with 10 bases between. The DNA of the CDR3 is TGTGCCAGCACTTTCAGGGGGAACACTGAAGCTTTCTTT. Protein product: CASTFRGNTEAFF.

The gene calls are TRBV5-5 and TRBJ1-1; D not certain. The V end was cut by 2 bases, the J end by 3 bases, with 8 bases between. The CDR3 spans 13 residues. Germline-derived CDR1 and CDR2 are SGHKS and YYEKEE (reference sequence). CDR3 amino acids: CASSFDIYTEAFF. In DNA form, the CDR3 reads TGTGCCAGCAGCTTCGACATTTACACTGAAGCTTTCTTT.

CDR3 DNA sequence: TGTGCCAGCAGCGTAGGGGTCCCCGGGAGTTCACCCCTCCACTTT. The encoded protein is CASSVGVPGSSPLHF. This chain uses TRBV9 with TRBJ1-6; no reliable D call. V was trimmed by 0 bases and J by 9 bases, leaving 13 bases between them. Germline V lookup: CDR1 SGDLS, CDR2 YYNGEE. The CDR3 length is 15 residues. Drawing the rest from reference TRBV9 and TRBJ1-6, the complete variable domain is DSGVTQTPKHLITATGQRVTLRCSPRSGDLSVYWYQQSLDQGLQFLIQYYNGEERAKGNILERFSAQQFPDLHSELNLSSLELGDSALYFCASSVGVPGSSPLHFGNGTRLTVT.

The CDR3 DNA reads as TGTGCCAGCAGTTCGGGACGGACAAACACTGAAGCTTTCTTT. Amino acids: CASSSGRTNTEAFF. This chain connects TRBV6-5 to TRBJ1-1, with D possibly being TRBD1 (5 bases). This CDR3 contains 14 residues. Germline V lookup: CDR1 MNHEY, CDR2 SVGAGI. The V gene lost 4 bases and the J gene lost 2 bases, with 11 bases spanning the gap.

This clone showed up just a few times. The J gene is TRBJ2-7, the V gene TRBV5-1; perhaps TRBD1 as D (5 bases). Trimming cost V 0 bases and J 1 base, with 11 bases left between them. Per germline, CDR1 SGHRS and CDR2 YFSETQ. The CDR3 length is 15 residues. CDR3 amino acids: CASSLVGQVSYEQYF. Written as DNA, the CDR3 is TGCGCCAGCAGCTTGGTGGGGCAGGTATCCTACGAGCAGTACTTC.

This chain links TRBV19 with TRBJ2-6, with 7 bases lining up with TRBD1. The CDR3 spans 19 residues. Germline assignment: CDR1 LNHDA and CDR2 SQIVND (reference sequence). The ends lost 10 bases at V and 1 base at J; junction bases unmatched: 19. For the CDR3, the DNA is TGTGCCACTTCCCGGGTGGGATGGGACAGCAGTTCTGGGGCCAACGTCCTGACTTTC. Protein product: CATSRVGWDSSSGANVLTF.

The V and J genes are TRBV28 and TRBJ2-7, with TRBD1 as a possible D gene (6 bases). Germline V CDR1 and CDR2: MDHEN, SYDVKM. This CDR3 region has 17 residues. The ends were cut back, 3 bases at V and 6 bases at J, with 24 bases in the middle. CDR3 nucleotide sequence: TGTGCCAGCAGTTTGGGGGCCGCAGGTCCCATTTTAGGCGAGCAGTACTTC. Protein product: CASSLGAAGPILGEQYF.

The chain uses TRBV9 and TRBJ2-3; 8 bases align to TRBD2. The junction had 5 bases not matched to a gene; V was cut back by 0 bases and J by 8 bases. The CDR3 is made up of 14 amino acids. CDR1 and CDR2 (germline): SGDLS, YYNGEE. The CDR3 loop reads CASSVGGGQGTQYF. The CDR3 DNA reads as TGTGCCAGCAGCGTAGGCGGGGGGCAGGGTACGCAGTATTTT. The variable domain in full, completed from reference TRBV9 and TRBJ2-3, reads DSGVTQTPKHLITATGQRVTLRCSPRSGDLSVYWYQQSLDQGLQFLIQYYNGEERAKGNILERFSAQQFPDLHSELNLSSLELGDSALYFCASSVGGGQGTQYFGPGTRLTVL.

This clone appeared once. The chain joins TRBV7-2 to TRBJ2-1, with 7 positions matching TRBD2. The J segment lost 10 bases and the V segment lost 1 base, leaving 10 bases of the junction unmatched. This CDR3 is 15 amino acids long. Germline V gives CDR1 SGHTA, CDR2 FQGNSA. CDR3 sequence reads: CASSLVRGLSAEQFF. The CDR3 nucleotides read TGTGCCAGCAGCTTAGTTCGGGGACTATCTGCCGAGCAGTTCTTC.

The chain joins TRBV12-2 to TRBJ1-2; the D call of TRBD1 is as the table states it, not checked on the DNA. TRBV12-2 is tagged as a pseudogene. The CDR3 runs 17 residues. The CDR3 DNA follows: TGTGCAAGTCGCTCAATCGGACAGGGCGACGTTAACTATGGCTACACCTTC. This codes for CASRSIGQGDVNYGYTF.

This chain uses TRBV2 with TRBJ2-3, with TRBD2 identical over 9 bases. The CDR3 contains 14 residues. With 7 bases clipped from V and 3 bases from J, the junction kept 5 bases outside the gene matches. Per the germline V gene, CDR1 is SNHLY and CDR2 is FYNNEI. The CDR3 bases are TGTGCCAGCAACGTAGCGGGGGCAACAGATACGCAGTATTTT. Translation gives CASNVAGATDTQYF.

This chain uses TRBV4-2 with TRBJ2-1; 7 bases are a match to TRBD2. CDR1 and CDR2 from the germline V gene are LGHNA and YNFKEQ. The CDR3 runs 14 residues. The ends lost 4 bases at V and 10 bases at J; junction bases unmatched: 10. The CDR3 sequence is CASSPGLVMKEQFF. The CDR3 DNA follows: TGTGCCAGCAGCCCAGGACTAGTCATGAAAGAGCAGTTCTTC.

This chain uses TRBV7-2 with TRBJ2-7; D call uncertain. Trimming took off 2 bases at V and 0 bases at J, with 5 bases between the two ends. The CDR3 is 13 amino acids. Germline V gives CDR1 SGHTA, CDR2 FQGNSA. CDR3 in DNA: TGTGCCAGCAGCTTAAAGCCCTCCTACGAGCAGTACTTC. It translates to CASSLKPSYEQYF. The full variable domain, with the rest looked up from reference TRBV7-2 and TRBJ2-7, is GAGVSQSPSNKVTEKGKDVELRCDPISGHTALYWYRQSLGQGLEFLIYFQGNSAPDKSGLPSDRFSAERTGGSVSTLTIQRTQQEDSAVYLCASSLKPSYEQYFGPGTRLTVT.

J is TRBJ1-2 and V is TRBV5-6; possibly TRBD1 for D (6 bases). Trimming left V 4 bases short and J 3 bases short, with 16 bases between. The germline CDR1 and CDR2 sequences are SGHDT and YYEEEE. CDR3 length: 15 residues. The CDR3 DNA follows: TGTGCCAGCAGCCAACGGGGGCTCCCCCACTATGGCTACACCTTC. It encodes CASSQRGLPHYGYTF.

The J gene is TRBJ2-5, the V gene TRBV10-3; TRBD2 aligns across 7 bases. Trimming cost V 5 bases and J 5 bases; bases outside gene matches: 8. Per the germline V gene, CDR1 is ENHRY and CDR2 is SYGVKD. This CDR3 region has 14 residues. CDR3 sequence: CAISRDAGVETQYF. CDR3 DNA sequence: TGTGCCATCAGTCGAGATGCGGGGGTGGAGACCCAGTACTTC.

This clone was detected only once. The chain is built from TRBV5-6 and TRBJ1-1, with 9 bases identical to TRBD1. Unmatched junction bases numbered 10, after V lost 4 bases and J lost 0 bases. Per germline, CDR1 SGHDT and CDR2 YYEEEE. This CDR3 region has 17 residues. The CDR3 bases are TGTGCCAGCAGCCCGAAGGACAGGGGAAAAATGAACACTGAAGCTTTCTTT. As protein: CASSPKDRGKMNTEAFF.

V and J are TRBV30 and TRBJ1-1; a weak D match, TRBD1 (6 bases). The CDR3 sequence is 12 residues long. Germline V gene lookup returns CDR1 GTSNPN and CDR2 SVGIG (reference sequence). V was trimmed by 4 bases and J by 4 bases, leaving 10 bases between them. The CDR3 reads CAWIEGVTEAFF. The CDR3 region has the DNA TGTGCCTGGATCGAGGGGGTCACTGAAGCTTTCTTT. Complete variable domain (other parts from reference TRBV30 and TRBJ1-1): SQTIHQWPATLVQPVGSPLSLECTVEGTSNPNLYWYRQAAGRGLQLLFYSVGIGQISSEVPQNLSASRPQDRQFILSSKKLLLSDSGFYLCAWIEGVTEAFFGQGTRLTVV.

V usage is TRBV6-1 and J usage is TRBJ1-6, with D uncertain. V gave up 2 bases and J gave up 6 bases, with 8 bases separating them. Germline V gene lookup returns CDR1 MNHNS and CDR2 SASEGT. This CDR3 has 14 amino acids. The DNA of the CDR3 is TGTGCCAGCAGTGAAATGCAAACTAATTCACCCCTCCACTTT. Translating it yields CASSEMQTNSPLHF.

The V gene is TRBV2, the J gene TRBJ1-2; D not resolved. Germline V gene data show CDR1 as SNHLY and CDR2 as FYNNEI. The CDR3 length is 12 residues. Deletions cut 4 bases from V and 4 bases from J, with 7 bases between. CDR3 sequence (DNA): TGTGCCAGCAGTGTATCGGGCTATGGCTACACCTTC. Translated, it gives CASSVSGYGYTF.

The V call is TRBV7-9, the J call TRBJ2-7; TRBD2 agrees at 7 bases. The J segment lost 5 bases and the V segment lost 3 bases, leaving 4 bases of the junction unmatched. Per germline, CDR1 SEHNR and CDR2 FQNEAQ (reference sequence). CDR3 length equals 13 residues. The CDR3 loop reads CASSLLGRDEQYF. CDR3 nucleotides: TGTGCCAGCAGCTTGCTTGGGAGGGACGAGCAGTACTTC.

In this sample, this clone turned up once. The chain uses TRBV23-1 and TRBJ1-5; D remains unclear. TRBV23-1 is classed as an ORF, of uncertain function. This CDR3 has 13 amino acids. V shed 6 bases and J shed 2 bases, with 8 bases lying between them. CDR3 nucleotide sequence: TGCGCCAGCAGGAGCACGTGCAATCAGCCCCAGCATTTT. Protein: CASRSTCNQPQHF.

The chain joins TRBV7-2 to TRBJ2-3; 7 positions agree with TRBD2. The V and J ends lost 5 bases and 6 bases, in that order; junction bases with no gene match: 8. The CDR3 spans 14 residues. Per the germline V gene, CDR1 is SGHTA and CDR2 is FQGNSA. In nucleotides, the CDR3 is TGTGCCAGCAGCCCGTCGTCGCGGGGGGATACGCAGTATTTT. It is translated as CASSPSSRGDTQYF.